There are a few counts of the clone carrying this T cell receptor (beta chain). The sample comes from a study of blood T cell repertoires in COVID-19. Study background: COVID-19 samples, acute and convalescent, were from the United States, Italy and Spain.

The table came from immunoSEQ multiplex PCR; TCRdb's copy has only in-frame clones and leaves some out. Of more than 100,000 clones listed, approximately 84% were seen once; the top ten hold roughly a sixth. This CDR3 contains 14 residues. Trimming pared 5 bases from V and 2 bases from J, leaving 10 bases between. The germline CDR1 and CDR2 sequences are KGHSH and LQKENI. Sequenced input: peripheral blood. This rearrangement joins TRBV18 to TRBJ1-5; D may be TRBD1 (6 bases). The source of this sequence is an elderly woman with acute or convalescent COVID-19. CDR3 in DNA: TGTGCCAGCTCAAAACAGGGCCGCAATCAGCCCCAGCATTTT. Translation gives CASSKQGRNQPQHF.